Listed here are 8 T cell receptor beta chains from one sample, sequenced in a study of blood T cell repertoires in COVID-19. The repertoire was sequenced with immunoSEQ multiplex PCR; TCRdb's copy has only in-frame clones and lacks some. The table records some 200,000 clones, about 83% of them present only once. Material for sequencing was peripheral blood. These receptors were collected from a woman aged 25 to 39 with COVID-19, enrolled during active disease.

The chain couples TRBV30 to TRBJ2-1, with 9 bases that match TRBD2. With 2 bases clipped from V and 6 bases from J, the junction kept 11 bases outside the gene matches. Germline V gives CDR1 GTSNPN, CDR2 SVGIG (reference sequence). This CDR3 spans 16 amino acids. CDR3 coding DNA: TGTGCCTGGAGTCCTTCCCGGACTAGCGCGGTCAATGAGCAGTTCTTC. Amino acid sequence: CAWSPSRTSAVNEQFF.

This chain joins TRBV19 and TRBJ2-3; TRBD1 agrees at 8 bases. With V trimmed by 3 bases and J by 4 bases, 9 bases remained unmatched. The CDR3 runs to 16 residues. Per the germline V gene, CDR1 is LNHDA and CDR2 is SQIVND (reference sequence). CDR3 amino acids: CASSMGRDRFPDTQYF. As DNA, the CDR3 is TGTGCCAGTAGTATGGGCAGGGACAGGTTCCCAGATACGCAGTATTTT.

The rearrangement links TRBV5-1 to TRBJ2-3; tentative D call: TRBD1 (5 bases). The CDR3 contains 14 residues. V gave up 3 bases and J gave up 3 bases, with 11 bases separating them. CDR1 is SGHRS and CDR2 is YFSETQ in the germline V gene. The CDR3 nucleotides are TGCGCCAGCAGCTACCTCGACAGAACAGATACGCAGTATTTT. Amino acid sequence: CASSYLDRTDTQYF.

CDR3 loop: CASTRGLAGGQSYNEQFF. CDR3 sequence (DNA): TGTGCCAGCACCCGCGGACTAGCGGGGGGCCAATCCTACAATGAGCAGTTCTTC. The chain recombines TRBV27 with TRBJ2-1; TRBD2 agrees at 14 bases. The CDR3 spans 18 residues. The J segment lost 1 base and the V segment lost 7 bases, leaving 9 bases of the junction unmatched. Germline V CDR1 and CDR2: MNHEY, SMNVEV (reference sequence).

The chain is built from TRBV2 and TRBJ1-2; tentatively, D is TRBD1 (5 bases). V was cut by 7 bases and J by 6 bases, with 15 bases left in between. This CDR3 contains 13 residues. Per the germline V gene, CDR1 is SNHLY and CDR2 is FYNNEI. CDR3 DNA: TGTGCCAGCACCACAGCCGACAGCGATGGCTACACCTTC. Translating it yields CASTTADSDGYTF.

This clone was detected a few times. The gene calls are TRBV30 and TRBJ2-3, with no clear D. The germline gives CDR1 GTSNPN, CDR2 SVGIG (reference sequence). Trimming cost V 5 bases and J 2 bases, with 11 bases left between them. This CDR3 comprises 13 residues. The CDR3 DNA sequence: TGTGCCTGGCGGCGACAAGACACAGATACGCAGTATTTT. Encoded protein: CAWRRQDTDTQYF.

The chain is built from TRBV7-9 and TRBJ2-2; D remains unclear. The CDR3 extends over 12 amino acids. Germline assignment: CDR1 SEHNR and CDR2 FQNEAQ (reference sequence). V was trimmed by 5 bases and J by 5 bases, leaving 6 bases between them. CDR3 in amino acids: CASSILTGELFF. CDR3 DNA: TGTGCCAGCAGCATCCTTACCGGGGAGCTGTTTTTT.

This sequence joins TRBV10-3 and TRBJ2-4; D may be TRBD1 (5 bases). This CDR3 contains 12 residues. Trimming pared 8 bases from V and 5 bases from J, leaving 10 bases between. CDR1 is ENHRY and CDR2 is SYGVKD in the germline V gene. CDR3 nucleotides: TGTGCCATCTCGGACATCCAAAACATTCAGTACTTC. The encoded protein is CAISDIQNIQYF.